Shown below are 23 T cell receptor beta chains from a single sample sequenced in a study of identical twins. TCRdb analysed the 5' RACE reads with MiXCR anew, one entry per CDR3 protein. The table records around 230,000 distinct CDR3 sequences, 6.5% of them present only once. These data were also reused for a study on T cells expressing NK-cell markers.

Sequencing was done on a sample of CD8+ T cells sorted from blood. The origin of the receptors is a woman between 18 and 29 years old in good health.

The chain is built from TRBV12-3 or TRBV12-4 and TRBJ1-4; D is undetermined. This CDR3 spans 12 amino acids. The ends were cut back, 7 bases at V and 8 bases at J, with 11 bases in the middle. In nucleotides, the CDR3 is TGTGCCAGCACCGGGCCGATCGAAAAACTGTTTTTT. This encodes CASTGPIEKLFF.

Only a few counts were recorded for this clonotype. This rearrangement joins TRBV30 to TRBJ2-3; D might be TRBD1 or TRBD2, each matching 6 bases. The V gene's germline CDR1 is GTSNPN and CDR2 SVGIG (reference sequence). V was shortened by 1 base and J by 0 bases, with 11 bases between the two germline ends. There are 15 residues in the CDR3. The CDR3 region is CAWSAGASSTDTQYF. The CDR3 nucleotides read TGTGCCTGGAGTGCGGGGGCATCTAGCACAGATACGCAGTATTTT.

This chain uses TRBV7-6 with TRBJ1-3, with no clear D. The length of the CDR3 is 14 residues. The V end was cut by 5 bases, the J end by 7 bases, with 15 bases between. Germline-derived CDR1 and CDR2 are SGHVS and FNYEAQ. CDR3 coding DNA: TGTGCCAGCAGCGCACCGGAATCGGGGAACACCATATATTTT. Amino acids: CASSAPESGNTIYF.

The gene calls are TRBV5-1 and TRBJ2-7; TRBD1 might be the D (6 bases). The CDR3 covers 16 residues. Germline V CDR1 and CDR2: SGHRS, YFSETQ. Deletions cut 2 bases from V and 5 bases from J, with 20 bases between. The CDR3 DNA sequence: TGCGCCAGCAGCTTACTCGGGTCAGGGGTCGGCGACGAGCAGTACTTC. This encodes CASSLLGSGVGDEQYF.

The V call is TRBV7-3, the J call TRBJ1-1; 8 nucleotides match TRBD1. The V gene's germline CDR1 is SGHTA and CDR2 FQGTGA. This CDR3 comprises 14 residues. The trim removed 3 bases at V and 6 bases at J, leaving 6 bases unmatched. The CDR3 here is CASSFGQGMPEAFF. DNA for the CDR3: TGTGCCAGCAGCTTCGGACAGGGTATGCCTGAAGCTTTCTTT.

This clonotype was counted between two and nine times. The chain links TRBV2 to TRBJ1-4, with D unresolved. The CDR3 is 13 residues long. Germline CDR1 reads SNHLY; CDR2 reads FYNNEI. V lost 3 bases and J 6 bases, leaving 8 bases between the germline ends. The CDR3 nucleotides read TGTGCCAGCAGTGAGCCGCCGGATGAAAAACTGTTTTTT. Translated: CASSEPPDEKLFF.

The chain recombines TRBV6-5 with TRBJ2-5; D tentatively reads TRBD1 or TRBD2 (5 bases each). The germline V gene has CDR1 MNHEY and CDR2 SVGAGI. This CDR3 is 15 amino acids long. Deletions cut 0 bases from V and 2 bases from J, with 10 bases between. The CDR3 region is CASSYSWGSQETQYF. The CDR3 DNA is TGTGCCAGCAGTTACTCGTGGGGGTCTCAAGAGACCCAGTACTTC.

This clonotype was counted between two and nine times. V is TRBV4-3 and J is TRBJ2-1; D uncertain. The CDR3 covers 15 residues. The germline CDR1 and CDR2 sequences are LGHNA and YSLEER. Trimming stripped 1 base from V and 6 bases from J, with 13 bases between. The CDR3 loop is CASSQGRSLGNEQFF. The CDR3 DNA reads TGCGCCAGCAGCCAAGGCCGGAGTTTGGGCAATGAGCAGTTCTTC.

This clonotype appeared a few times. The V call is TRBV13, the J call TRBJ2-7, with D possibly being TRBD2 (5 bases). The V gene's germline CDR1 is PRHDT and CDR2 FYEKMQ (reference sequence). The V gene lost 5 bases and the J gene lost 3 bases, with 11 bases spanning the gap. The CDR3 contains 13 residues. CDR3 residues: CASSLYGDYEQYF. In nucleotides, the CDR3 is TGTGCCAGCAGCCTATACGGGGACTACGAGCAGTACTTC.

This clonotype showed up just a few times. The CDR3 coding sequence is TGTGCCAGCAGCGGGACACCCTCGGGAAACACCATATATTTT. Translation gives CASSGTPSGNTIYF. The chain couples TRBV9 to TRBJ1-3; D perhaps matches TRBD1 (5 bases). This CDR3 has 14 amino acids. Trimming removed 3 bases at V and 4 bases at J, with 11 bases between. Germline CDR1 reads SGDLS; CDR2 reads YYNGEE.

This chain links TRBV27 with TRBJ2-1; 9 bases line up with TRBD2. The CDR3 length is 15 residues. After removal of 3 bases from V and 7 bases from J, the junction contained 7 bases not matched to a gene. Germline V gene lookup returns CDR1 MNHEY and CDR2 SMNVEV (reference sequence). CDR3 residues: CASSFGGGAMNEQFF. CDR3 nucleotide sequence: TGTGCCAGCAGTTTTGGCGGGGGGGCAATGAATGAGCAGTTCTTC.

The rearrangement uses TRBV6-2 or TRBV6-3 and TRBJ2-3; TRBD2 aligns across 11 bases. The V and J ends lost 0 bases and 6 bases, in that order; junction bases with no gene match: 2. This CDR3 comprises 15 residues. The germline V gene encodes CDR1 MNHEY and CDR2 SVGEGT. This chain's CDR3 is CASSYSSSGRDTQYF. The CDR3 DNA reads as TGTGCCAGCAGTTACTCGTCTAGCGGGAGGGATACGCAGTATTTT.

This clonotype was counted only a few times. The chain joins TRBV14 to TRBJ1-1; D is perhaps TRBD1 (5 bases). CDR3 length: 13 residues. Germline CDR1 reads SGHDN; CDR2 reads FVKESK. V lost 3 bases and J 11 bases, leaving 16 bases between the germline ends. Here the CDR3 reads CASSQFMGEVAFF. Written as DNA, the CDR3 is TGTGCCAGCAGCCAGTTCATGGGGGAAGTGGCTTTCTTT.

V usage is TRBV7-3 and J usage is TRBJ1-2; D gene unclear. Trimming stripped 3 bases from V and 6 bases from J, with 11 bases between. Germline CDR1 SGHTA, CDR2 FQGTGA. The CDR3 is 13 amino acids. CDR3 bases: TGTGCCAGCAGCTTTGGCACCTTTGATGGCTACACCTTC. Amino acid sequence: CASSFGTFDGYTF. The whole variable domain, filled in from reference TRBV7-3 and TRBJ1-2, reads GAGVSQTPSNKVTEKGKYVELRCDPISGHTALYWYRQSLGQGPEFLIYFQGTGAADDSGLPNDRFFAVRPEGSVSTLKIQRTERGDSAVYLCASSFGTFDGYTFGSGTRLTVV.

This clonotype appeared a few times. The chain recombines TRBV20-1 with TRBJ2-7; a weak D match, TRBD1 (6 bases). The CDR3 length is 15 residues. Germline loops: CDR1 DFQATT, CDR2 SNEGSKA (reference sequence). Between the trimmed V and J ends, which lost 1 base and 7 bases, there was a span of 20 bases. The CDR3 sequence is CSARGSGQGRGEQYF. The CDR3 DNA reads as TGCAGTGCTAGAGGGTCGGGGCAGGGCAGGGGAGAGCAGTACTTC.

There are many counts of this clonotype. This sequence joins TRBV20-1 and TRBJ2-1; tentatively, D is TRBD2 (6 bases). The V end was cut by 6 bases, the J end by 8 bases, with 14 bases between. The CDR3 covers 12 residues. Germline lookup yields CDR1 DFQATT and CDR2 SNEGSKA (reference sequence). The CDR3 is CSAPTSKHEQFF. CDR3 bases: TGCAGTGCACCGACTAGTAAACATGAGCAGTTCTTC.

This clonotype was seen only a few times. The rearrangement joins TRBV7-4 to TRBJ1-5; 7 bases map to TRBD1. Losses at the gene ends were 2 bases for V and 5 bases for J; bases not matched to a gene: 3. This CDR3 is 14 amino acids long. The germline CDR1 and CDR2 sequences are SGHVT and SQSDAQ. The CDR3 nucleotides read TGTGCCAGCAGCTTAAAAACAGGGGATCAGCCCCAGCATTTT. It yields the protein CASSLKTGDQPQHF.

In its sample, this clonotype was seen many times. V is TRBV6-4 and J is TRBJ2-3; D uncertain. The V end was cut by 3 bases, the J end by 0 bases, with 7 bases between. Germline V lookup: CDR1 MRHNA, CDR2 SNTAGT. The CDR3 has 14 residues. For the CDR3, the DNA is TGTGCCAGCAGTGAGTCTCTAAGCACAGATACGCAGTATTTT. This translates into CASSESLSTDTQYF.

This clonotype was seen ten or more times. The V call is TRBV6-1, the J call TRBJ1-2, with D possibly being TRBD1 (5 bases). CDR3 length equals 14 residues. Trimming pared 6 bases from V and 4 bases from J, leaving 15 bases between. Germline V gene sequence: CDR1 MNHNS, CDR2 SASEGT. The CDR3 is CASSEQGGGYGYTF. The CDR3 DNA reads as TGTGCCAGCAGCGAGCAGGGAGGAGGCTATGGCTACACCTTC.

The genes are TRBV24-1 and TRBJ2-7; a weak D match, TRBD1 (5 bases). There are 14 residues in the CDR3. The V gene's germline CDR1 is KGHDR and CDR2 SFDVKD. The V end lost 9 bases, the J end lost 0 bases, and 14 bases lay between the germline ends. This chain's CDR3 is CATGQGRNSYEQYF. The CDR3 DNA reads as TGTGCCACCGGCCAGGGTCGCAACTCCTACGAGCAGTACTTC.

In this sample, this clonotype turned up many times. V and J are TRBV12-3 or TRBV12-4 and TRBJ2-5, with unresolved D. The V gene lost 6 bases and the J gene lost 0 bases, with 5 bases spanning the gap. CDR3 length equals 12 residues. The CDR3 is CASSTNQETQYF. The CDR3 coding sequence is TGTGCCAGCAGCACTAACCAAGAGACCCAGTACTTC.

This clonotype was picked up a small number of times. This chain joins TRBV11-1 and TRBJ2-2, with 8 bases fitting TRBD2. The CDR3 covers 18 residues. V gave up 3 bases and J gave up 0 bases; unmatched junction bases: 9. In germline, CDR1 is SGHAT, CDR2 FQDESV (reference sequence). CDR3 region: CASSFPSGRSSNTGELFF. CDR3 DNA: TGTGCCAGCAGCTTTCCTAGCGGGCGATCTTCGAACACCGGGGAGCTGTTTTTT.

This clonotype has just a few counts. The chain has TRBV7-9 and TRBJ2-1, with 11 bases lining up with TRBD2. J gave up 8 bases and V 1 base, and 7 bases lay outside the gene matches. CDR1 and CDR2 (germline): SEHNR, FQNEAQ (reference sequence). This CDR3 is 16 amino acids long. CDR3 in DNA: TGTGCCAGCAGCTTAGTGACTAGCGGGGATATGGATGAGCAGTTCTTC. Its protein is CASSLVTSGDMDEQFF.